What follows describes a single T cell receptor beta chain. The source of the sample is a study of blood T cell repertoires in COVID-19. Germline lookup yields CDR1 SGHNT and CDR2 YYREEE (reference sequence). CDR3 length equals 15 residues. V shed 4 bases and J shed 4 bases, with 17 bases lying between them. Libraries were prepared by immunoSEQ multiplex PCR; TCRdb keeps only in-frame clonotypes and omits some of them. The data contain roughly 670,000 clones, about nine tenths of them singletons. The V and J genes are TRBV5-4 and TRBJ1-1; D may be TRBD1 (5 bases). What was sequenced was peripheral blood. The source is a woman aged 18-29 years with acute or convalescent COVID-19. In DNA form, the CDR3 reads TGTGCCAGCAGCGGGGCCCCAGGTAGTGCCACTGAAGCTTTCTTT. Its protein is CASSGAPGSATEAFF.